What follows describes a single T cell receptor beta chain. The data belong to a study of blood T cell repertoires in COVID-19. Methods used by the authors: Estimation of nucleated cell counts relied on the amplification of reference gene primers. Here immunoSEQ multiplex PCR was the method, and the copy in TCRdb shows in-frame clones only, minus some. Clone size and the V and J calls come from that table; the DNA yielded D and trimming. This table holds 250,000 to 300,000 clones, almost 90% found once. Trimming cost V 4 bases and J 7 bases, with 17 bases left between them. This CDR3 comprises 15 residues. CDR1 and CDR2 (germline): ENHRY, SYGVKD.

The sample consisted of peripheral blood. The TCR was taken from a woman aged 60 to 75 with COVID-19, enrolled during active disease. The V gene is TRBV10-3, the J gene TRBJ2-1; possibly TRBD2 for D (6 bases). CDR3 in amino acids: CAISGLGGEGNEQFF. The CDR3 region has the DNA TGTGCCATCAGTGGGTTGGGGGGAGAGGGAAATGAGCAGTTCTTC.